The present entry profiles one T cell receptor beta chain with its context. These data originate in a study of cytotoxic CD8 clonotypes in ibrutinib-treated CLL. Across the whole study: The cohort had around 11 relapsed/refractory and 15 treatment-naive patients, 17 to 18 IGHV unmutated.

TCRdb's table, derived via immunoSEQ multiplex PCR, lists solely in-frame clones and lacks some. The table has 300,000 to 400,000 clones, about 64% seen once. The source was PBMCs, collected after 36 months of ibrutinib treatment. This clonotype originated in a human donor with chronic lymphocytic leukemia.

The CDR3 spells CASRITSGRHEQYF. The DNA for the CDR3 is TGTGCCAGCAGGATTACTAGCGGGAGGCACGAGCAGTACTTC. This sequence joins TRBV27 and TRBJ2-7, with 12 bases lining up with TRBD2. The CDR3 sequence is 14 residues long. From germline, CDR1 is MNHEY and CDR2 SMNVEV (reference sequence). J lost 5 bases, V lost 6 bases, and 5 bases had no gene match.